What follows are 21 T cell receptor beta chains derived from one specimen sequenced in a study of blood T cell repertoires in COVID-19. This table comes from immunoSEQ multiplex PCR, and its TCRdb copy is limited to in-frame clones, with some not included. The sample lists about 480,000 clones; roughly nine tenths were seen once. The sequencing sample was made of peripheral blood. These TCRs come from a woman aged 50 to 65 with COVID-19, enrolled during active disease.

This clone appeared a few times. The chain combines TRBV19 with TRBJ1-1, with 9 bases that match TRBD1. The CDR3 is made up of 15 amino acids. From germline, CDR1 is LNHDA and CDR2 SQIVND (reference sequence). The J segment lost 6 bases and the V segment lost 1 base, leaving 6 bases of the junction unmatched. The CDR3 protein is CASSIGGGDRAEAFF. CDR3 in DNA: TGTGCCAGTAGTATAGGGGGCGGGGACAGGGCTGAAGCTTTCTTT.

The rearrangement links TRBV7-8 to TRBJ2-7; the match to TRBD1 covers 7 bases. CDR1 and CDR2 (germline): SGHVS, FQNEAQ. The CDR3 consists of 14 residues. The V gene end was trimmed by 6 bases and the J gene end by 0 bases; junction bases not matched to a gene: 5. CDR3 sequence: CASRLGTASYEQYF. DNA of the CDR3: TGTGCCAGCAGACTAGGGACAGCCTCCTACGAGCAGTACTTC.

The chain links TRBV9 to TRBJ2-1, with 10 nucleotides matching TRBD2. This CDR3 contains 15 residues. In germline, CDR1 is SGDLS, CDR2 YYNGEE. The ends lost 5 bases at V and 8 bases at J; junction bases unmatched: 10. The CDR3 nucleotides read TGTGCCAGCAGGGAGAATAGCGGGGGGAATGATGAGCAGTTCTTC. Encoded protein: CASRENSGGNDEQFF. Full variable domain (outside the CDR3, taken from reference TRBV9 and TRBJ2-1): DSGVTQTPKHLITATGQRVTLRCSPRSGDLSVYWYQQSLDQGLQFLIQYYNGEERAKGNILERFSAQQFPDLHSELNLSSLELGDSALYFCASRENSGGNDEQFFGPGTRLTVL.

The rearrangement joins TRBV5-1 to TRBJ2-3, with TRBD2 matching 8 bases. Germline trimming cut 1 base from V and 2 bases from J; bases unmatched to any gene: 3. The CDR3 has 15 amino acids. CDR1 SGHRS and CDR2 YFSETQ come from the germline V gene. CDR3 sequence: CASSLSGGPTDTQYF. CDR3 in DNA: TGCGCCAGCAGCTTGAGCGGGGGCCCCACAGATACGCAGTATTTT.

The rearrangement joins TRBV3-1 (or the pseudogene TRBV3-2) to TRBJ2-7, with a weak D call TRBD2 (6 bases). The CDR3 consists of 16 residues. With 0 bases removed from V and 5 bases from J, the gap between germline ends came to 17 bases. Germline V lookup: CDR1 LGHDT, CDR2 YNNKEL (reference sequence). The CDR3 coding sequence is TGTGCCAGCAGCCAAGAGGGCGGGGCAGGGCCCCACGAGCAGTACTTC. This codes for CASSQEGGAGPHEQYF.

The gene calls are TRBV7-9 and TRBJ2-7, with 10 nucleotides matching TRBD2. The CDR3 consists of 17 residues. V gave up 7 bases and J gave up 3 bases; unmatched junction bases: 15. Germline loops: CDR1 SEHNR, CDR2 FQNEAQ (reference sequence). CDR3 nucleotides: TGTGCCAGCACCAGCTCTGACCCTAGCGGGGGTAACTACGAGCAGTACTTC. Its protein is CASTSSDPSGGNYEQYF.

V is TRBV9 and J is TRBJ2-1, with D possibly TRBD1 on 7 matching bases. Trimming pared 5 bases from V and 7 bases from J, leaving 13 bases between. CDR1 and CDR2 (germline): SGDLS, YYNGEE. This CDR3 has 13 residues. The CDR3 loop is CASRGQGGNEQFF. The CDR3 DNA follows: TGTGCCAGCAGAGGCCAGGGGGGAAATGAGCAGTTCTTC.

The chain couples TRBV7-8 to TRBJ1-4, with 7 nucleotides matching TRBD1. J gave up 6 bases and V 5 bases, and 12 bases lay outside the gene matches. Germline CDR1 is SGHVS and CDR2 is FQNEAQ. This CDR3 is 16 amino acids long. DNA for the CDR3: TGTGCCAGCAGCCGACGGACAGGCCAAGGTTATGAAAAACTGTTTTTT. It translates to CASSRRTGQGYEKLFF.

V usage is TRBV6-6 and J usage is TRBJ1-1, with D unclear. Trimming left V 2 bases short and J 2 bases short, with 12 bases between. Germline V gene data show CDR1 as MNHNY and CDR2 as SVGAGI (reference sequence). This CDR3 has 15 residues. The CDR3 region is CASSYPLTENTEAFF. The DNA of the CDR3 is TGTGCCAGCAGTTACCCACTTACAGAAAACACTGAAGCTTTCTTT.

This clone came up once. This chain uses TRBV7-2 with TRBJ1-4, with D tentatively TRBD1 (6 bases). With 3 bases removed from V and 7 bases from J, the gap between germline ends came to 9 bases. Germline CDR1 SGHTA, CDR2 FQGNSA. This CDR3 is 13 amino acids long. The CDR3 nucleotides read TGTGCCAGCAGCTTGTCCAGGGGTGAAAAACTGTTTTTT. It encodes CASSLSRGEKLFF.

The chain employs TRBV10-3 and TRBJ2-1; 9 bases agree with TRBD2. V was pared by 7 bases and J by 5 bases, with 6 bases of the junction left unmatched. The CDR3 is 14 residues long. Germline CDR1 ENHRY, CDR2 SYGVKD. The CDR3 nucleotides are TGTGCCATCATGGCTAGCGGGGCAGACAATGAGCAGTTCTTC. Its protein is CAIMASGADNEQFF.

The genes are TRBV19 and TRBJ2-3; 9 bases line up with TRBD2. From germline, CDR1 is LNHDA and CDR2 SQIVND (reference sequence). The CDR3 totals 15 residues. Losses at the gene ends were 8 bases for V and 2 bases for J; bases not matched to a gene: 8. Here the CDR3 DNA reads TGTGCCAGTCGTCAGCGGGGGGCCCCCACAGATACGCAGTATTTT. It codes for CASRQRGAPTDTQYF. The full variable domain, rest sourced from reference TRBV19 and TRBJ2-3, is DGGITQSPKYLFRKEGQNVTLSCEQNLNHDAMYWYRQDPGQGLRLIYYSQIVNDFQKGDIAEGYSVSREKKESFPLTVTSAQKNPTAFYLCASRQRGAPTDTQYFGPGTRLTVL.

In nucleotides, the CDR3 is TGTGCCAGCAGCATAACAGGGGGAACTGGAAACACCATATATTTT. This sequence encodes CASSITGGTGNTIYF. The genes are TRBV7-2 and TRBJ1-3; TRBD1 matches 8 bases. CDR3 length: 15 amino acids. The germline V gene has CDR1 SGHTA and CDR2 FQGNSA. Trimming removed 5 bases from V and 2 bases from J; junction bases left unmatched: 5.

This clone occurred once. The chain combines TRBV5-6 with TRBJ2-1; 9 bases are shared with TRBD1. In germline, CDR1 is SGHDT, CDR2 YYEEEE. The J segment lost 4 bases and the V segment lost 4 bases, leaving 9 bases of the junction unmatched. There are 16 residues in the CDR3. The CDR3 here is CASSVLTGGSYNEQFF. The CDR3 DNA reads TGTGCCAGCAGCGTCCTCACAGGGGGCTCATACAATGAGCAGTTCTTC. Variable domain in full (rest from reference TRBV5-6 and TRBJ2-1): DAGVTQSPTHLIKTRGQQVTLRCSPKSGHDTVSWYQQALGQGPQFIFQYYEEEERQRGNFPDRFSGHQFPNYSSELNVNALLLGDSALYLCASSVLTGGSYNEQFFGPGTRLTVL.

The rearrangement links TRBV5-1 to TRBJ1-1; TRBD1 is a possible D gene (5 bases). Germline assignment: CDR1 SGHRS and CDR2 YFSETQ. V lost 4 bases and J lost 1, with 14 bases in between. The CDR3 has 15 residues. The CDR3 reads CASSPRPGGNTEAFF. The CDR3 DNA reads as TGCGCCAGCAGCCCCCGTCCGGGGGGGAACACTGAAGCTTTCTTT.

The J gene is TRBJ2-2, the V gene TRBV6-5; no clear D. The CDR3 totals 14 residues. The germline CDR1 and CDR2 sequences are MNHEY and SVGAGI. Between the trimmed V and J ends, which lost 8 bases and 1 base, there was a span of 11 bases. The CDR3 DNA reads as TGTGCCAGCGGGCCCCTCGGGAACACCGGGGAGCTGTTTTTT. Protein: CASGPLGNTGELFF.

The rearrangement joins TRBV10-3 to TRBJ1-1, with 7 bases matching TRBD1. The ends lost 6 bases at V and 0 bases at J; junction bases unmatched: 13. This CDR3 is built from 17 residues. Germline assignment: CDR1 ENHRY and CDR2 SYGVKD. The chain's CDR3 is CAISETGAGVVNTEAFF. CDR3 bases: TGTGCCATCAGCGAAACAGGGGCCGGGGTTGTGAACACTGAAGCTTTCTTT.

The chain has TRBV6-2 or TRBV6-3 and TRBJ1-6; the match to TRBD1 covers 8 bases. This CDR3 is built from 15 residues. Germline lookup yields CDR1 MNHEY and CDR2 SVGEGT. The V gene end was trimmed by 3 bases and the J gene end by 6 bases; junction bases not matched to a gene: 4. CDR3 sequence (DNA): TGTGCCAGCAGTTATCGCGACAGGGGTAATTCACCCCTCCACTTT. Amino acids: CASSYRDRGNSPLHF.

This chain uses TRBV19 with TRBJ1-2, with D unresolved. Germline V gene lookup returns CDR1 LNHDA and CDR2 SQIVND (reference sequence). This CDR3 is built from 13 residues. Between the trimmed V and J ends, which lost 5 bases and 4 bases, there was a span of 11 bases. The CDR3 DNA is TGTGCCAGTAGTGTCGGACTGCCCTATGGCTACACCTTC. Its translation: CASSVGLPYGYTF.

This clone has just a few counts. CDR3 loop: CASSYRIAGERSPLHF. For the CDR3, the DNA is TGTGCCAGCAGTTACAGAATTGCAGGGGAAAGGTCACCCCTCCACTTT. The J gene is TRBJ1-6, the V gene TRBV6-5; tentatively, D is TRBD1 (6 bases). The V end was cut by 2 bases, the J end by 10 bases, with 18 bases between. Germline V gene sequence: CDR1 MNHEY, CDR2 SVGAGI. The CDR3 consists of 16 residues.

The chain couples TRBV28 to TRBJ1-1, with D unresolved. The CDR3 runs 14 residues. V was shortened by 6 bases and J by 0 bases, with 11 bases between the two germline ends. The germline V gene encodes CDR1 MDHEN and CDR2 SYDVKM. The CDR3 here is CASSPAPVNTEAFF. The CDR3 nucleotides are TGTGCCAGCAGCCCCGCACCAGTGAACACTGAAGCTTTCTTT.